The source of this TCR beta chain is a study of post-analysis software for immune sequencing data. About the study: Secondary progressive, relapsing-remitting and progressive-relapsing multiple sclerosis were among the included disease courses. The study's findings and limits: The study found TRBV5-6, TRBV5-1 and TRBV20-1 among roughly 5 TRBV segments more frequent in patients than controls.

TCR beta cDNA libraries included unique molecular identifiers. TCRdb re-derived calls from the PCR reads in MiXCR, one entry per CDR3 protein. The table has about 430,000 distinct CDR3 sequences, 35% to 45% seen once. The CDR3 contains 14 residues. The V gene's germline CDR1 is MNHNY and CDR2 SVGAGI (reference sequence). V lost 2 bases to trimming and J lost 4 bases, with 11 bases between them. A note on this clonotype: Its antigen remains unidentified.

The TCR comes from a girl between 2 and 10 years old with multiple sclerosis. The sample comprised blood. The V call is TRBV6-6, the J call TRBJ1-2; unclear D gene. CDR3 residues: CASSYGRNFYGYTF. The CDR3 DNA reads as TGTGCCAGCAGTTACGGGAGGAACTTCTATGGCTACACCTTC.